This TCR beta chain was sequenced during a study of PD-L1 blockade in urothelial cancer. As for time point: peripheral blood 6 weeks after treatment start. Deletions cut 4 bases from V and 7 bases from J, with 17 bases between. Germline V gene data show CDR1 as GTSNPN and CDR2 as SVGIG (reference sequence). The CDR3 runs 15 residues. Each PCR received spiked synthetic TCR analog templates. Sequencing was performed with immunoSEQ multiplex PCR; in TCRdb, only in-frame clones are kept and a portion is missing. The sample has around 100,000 clones; 75% to 95% are singletons. The genes are TRBV30 and TRBJ1-6; D may be TRBD1 (5 bases). This TCR was sampled from a man aged 55-75 years with urothelial cancer. Sequencing used PBMCs, obtained around atezolizumab (anti-PD-L1) treatment. The CDR3 coding sequence is TGTGCCTGGACGTCCGGGGGAAGAGGGAATTCACCCCTCCACTTT. It specifies CAWTSGGRGNSPLHF.